This T cell receptor (beta chain) was sequenced for a study of Tregs in tolerant kidney transplant recipients. Study-wide context: An approximately three-day belatacept mixed lymphocyte reaction, sometimes plus 5-day graft donor restimulation, preceded CD4+CD25+CD127- sorting. Sorting used antibodies to exclude donor cells. Study-level results: Few patients were studied, so findings need validation in larger groups.

Notes on this clone: Its antigen is unknown.

There are 17 residues in the CDR3. CDR1 is KGHSH and CDR2 is LQKENI in the germline V gene. Losses at the gene ends were 5 bases for V and 0 bases for J; bases not matched to a gene: 12. Clones were sequenced by immunoSEQ multiplex PCR, and TCRdb holds only the in-frame ones, with some missing. In the table there are 30,000 to 35,000 clones, approximately 80% of which are singletons. This clonotype was sampled from a human donor in good health. The sample comprised Tregs from blood cultured with allogeneic cells. This sequence joins TRBV18 and TRBJ1-2, with 7 positions matching TRBD1. CDR3 bases: TGTGCCAGCTCAGGAGGACAGGCCATCTCCCCTAACTATGGCTACACCTTC. Translating it yields CASSGGQAISPNYGYTF.